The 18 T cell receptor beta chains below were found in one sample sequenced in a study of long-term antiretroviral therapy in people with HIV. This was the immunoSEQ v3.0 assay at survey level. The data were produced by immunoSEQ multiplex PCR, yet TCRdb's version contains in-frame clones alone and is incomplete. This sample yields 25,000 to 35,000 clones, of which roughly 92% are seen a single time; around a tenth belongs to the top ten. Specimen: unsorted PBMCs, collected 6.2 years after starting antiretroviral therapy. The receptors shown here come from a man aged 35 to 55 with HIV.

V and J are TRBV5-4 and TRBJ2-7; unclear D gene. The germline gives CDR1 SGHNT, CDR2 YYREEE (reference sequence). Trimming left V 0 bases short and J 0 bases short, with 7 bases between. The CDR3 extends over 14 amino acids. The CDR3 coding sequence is TGTGCCAGCAGCTTGGCACTGAGCTCCTACGAGCAGTACTTC. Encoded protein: CASSLALSSYEQYF.

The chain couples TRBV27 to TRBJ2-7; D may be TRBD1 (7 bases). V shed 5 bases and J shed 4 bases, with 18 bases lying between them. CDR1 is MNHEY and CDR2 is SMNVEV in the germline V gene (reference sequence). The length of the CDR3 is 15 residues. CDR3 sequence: CASSLSGGTAYEQYF. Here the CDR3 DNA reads TGTGCCAGCAGTCTTAGCGGAGGGACAGCATACGAGCAGTACTTC.

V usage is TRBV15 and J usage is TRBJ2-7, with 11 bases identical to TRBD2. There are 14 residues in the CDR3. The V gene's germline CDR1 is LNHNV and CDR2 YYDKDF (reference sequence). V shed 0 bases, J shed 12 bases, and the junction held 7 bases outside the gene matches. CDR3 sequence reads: CATSRDRASGRRYF. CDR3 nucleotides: TGTGCCACCAGCAGAGATCGGGCTAGCGGGAGGCGGTACTTC. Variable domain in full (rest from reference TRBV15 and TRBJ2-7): DAMVIQNPRYQVTQFGKPVTLSCSQTLNHNVMYWYQQKSSQAPKLLFHYYDKDFNNEADTPDNFQSRRPNTSFCFLDIRSPGLGDTAMYLCATSRDRASGRRYFGPGTRLTVT.

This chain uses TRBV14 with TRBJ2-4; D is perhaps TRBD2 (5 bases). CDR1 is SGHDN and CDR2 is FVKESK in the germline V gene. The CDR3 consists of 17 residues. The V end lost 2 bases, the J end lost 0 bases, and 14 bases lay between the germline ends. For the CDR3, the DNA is TGTGCCAGCAGCCAATATGATCAAGAGGGAGCCAAAAACATTCAGTACTTC. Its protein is CASSQYDQEGAKNIQYF.

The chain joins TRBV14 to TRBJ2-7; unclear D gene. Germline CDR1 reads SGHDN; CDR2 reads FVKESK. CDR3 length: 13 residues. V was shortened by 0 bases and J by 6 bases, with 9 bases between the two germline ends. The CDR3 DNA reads TGTGCCAGCAGCCAAGATCTTCGATCCGAGCAGTACTTC. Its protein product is CASSQDLRSEQYF.

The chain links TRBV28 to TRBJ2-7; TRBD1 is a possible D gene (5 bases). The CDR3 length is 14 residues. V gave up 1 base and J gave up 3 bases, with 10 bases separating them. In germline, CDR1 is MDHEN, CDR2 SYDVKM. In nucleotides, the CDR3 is TGTGCCAGCAGTTTATATGCAGGGAACTACGAGCAGTACTTC. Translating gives CASSLYAGNYEQYF.

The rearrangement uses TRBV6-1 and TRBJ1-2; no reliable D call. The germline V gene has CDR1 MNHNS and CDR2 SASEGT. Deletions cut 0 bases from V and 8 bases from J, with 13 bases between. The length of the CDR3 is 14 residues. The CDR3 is CASSEALPMRGYTF. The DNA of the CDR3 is TGTGCCAGCAGTGAAGCTCTTCCCATGCGGGGCTACACCTTC.

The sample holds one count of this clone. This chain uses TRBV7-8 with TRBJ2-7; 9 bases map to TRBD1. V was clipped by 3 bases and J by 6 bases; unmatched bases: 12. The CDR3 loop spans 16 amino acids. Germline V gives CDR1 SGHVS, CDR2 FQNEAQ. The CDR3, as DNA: TGTGCCAGCAGCTTCCAAACCGGGACAGGGAAGCCCGAGCAGTACTTC. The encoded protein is CASSFQTGTGKPEQYF.

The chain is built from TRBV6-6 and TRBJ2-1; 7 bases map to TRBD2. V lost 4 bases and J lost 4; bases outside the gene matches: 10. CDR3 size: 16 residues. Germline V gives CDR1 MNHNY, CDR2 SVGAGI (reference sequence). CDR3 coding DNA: TGTGCCAGCAGTTGGTCAGTGTCTAGCGGTTACAATGAGCAGTTCTTC. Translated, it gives CASSWSVSSGYNEQFF.

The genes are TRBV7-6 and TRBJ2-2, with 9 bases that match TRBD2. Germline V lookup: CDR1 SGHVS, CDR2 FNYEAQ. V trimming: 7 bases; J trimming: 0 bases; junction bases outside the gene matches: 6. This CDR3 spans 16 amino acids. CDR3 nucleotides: TGTGCCAGCACTCTTCTAGCGGGATCGAACACCGGGGAGCTGTTTTTT. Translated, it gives CASTLLAGSNTGELFF.

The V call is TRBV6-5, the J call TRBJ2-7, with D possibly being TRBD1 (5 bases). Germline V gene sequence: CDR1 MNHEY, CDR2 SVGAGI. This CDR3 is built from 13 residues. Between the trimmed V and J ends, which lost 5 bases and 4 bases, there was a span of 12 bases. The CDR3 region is CASSIPQGYEQYF. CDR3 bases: TGTGCCAGCAGTATACCGCAGGGATACGAGCAGTACTTC.

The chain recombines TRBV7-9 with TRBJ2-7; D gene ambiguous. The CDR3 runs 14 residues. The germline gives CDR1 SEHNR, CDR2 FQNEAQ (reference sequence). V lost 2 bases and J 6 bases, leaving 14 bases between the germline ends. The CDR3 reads CASSLLQQHPEQYF. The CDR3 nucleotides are TGTGCCAGCAGCTTATTACAACAGCATCCCGAGCAGTACTTC.

CDR3 sequence (DNA): TGTGCCAGCAGCCATGGGACAGGGGGCGACGAGCAGTACTTC. Amino acids: CASSHGTGGDEQYF. This chain joins TRBV11-2 and TRBJ2-7; TRBD1 aligns across 12 bases. The CDR3 length is 14 residues. V was pared by 5 bases and J by 5 bases, with 4 bases of the junction left unmatched. Germline loops: CDR1 SGHAT, CDR2 FQNNGV.

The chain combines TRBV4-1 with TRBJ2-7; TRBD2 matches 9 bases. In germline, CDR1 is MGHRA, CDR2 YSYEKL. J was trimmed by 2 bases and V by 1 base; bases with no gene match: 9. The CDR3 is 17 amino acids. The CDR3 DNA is TGCGCCAGCAGCCAAGGCCAACGGGCTAGCGGGGCCTACGAGCAGTACTTC. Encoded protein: CASSQGQRASGAYEQYF.

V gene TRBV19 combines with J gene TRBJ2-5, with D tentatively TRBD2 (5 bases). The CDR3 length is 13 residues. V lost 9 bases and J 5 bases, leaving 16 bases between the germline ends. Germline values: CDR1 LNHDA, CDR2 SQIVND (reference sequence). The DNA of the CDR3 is TGTGCCAGCGCCCGGGCCCGAGGGGAGACCCAGTACTTC. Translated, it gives CASARARGETQYF.

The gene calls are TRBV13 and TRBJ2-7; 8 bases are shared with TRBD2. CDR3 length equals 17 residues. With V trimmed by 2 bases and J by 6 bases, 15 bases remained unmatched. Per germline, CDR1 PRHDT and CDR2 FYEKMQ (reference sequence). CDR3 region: CASSLRGGTSGSLEQYF. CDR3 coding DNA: TGTGCCAGCAGCTTAAGGGGGGGAACTAGCGGCAGTCTCGAGCAGTACTTC. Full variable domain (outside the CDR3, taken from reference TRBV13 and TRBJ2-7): AAGVIQSPRHLIKEKRETATLKCYPIPRHDTVYWYQQGPGQDPQFLISFYEKMQSDKGSIPDRFSAQQFSDYHSELNMSSLELGDSALYFCASSLRGGTSGSLEQYFGPGTRLTVT.

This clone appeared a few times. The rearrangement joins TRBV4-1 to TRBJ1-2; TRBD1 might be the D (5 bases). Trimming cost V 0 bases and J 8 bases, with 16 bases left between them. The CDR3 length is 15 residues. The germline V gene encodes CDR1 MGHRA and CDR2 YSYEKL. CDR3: CASSQEQAGFFGYTF. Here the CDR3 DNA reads TGCGCCAGCAGCCAAGAACAGGCTGGTTTTTTCGGCTACACCTTC.

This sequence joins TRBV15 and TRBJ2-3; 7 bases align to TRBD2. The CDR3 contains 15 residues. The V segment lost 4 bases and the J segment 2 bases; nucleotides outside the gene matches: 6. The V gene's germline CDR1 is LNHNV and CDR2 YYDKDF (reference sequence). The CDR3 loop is CATSKTSTLTDTQYF. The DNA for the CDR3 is TGTGCCACCAGCAAGACTAGCACCCTCACAGATACGCAGTATTTT.